Listed below are T cell receptor beta chains from one sample, sequenced in a study of CXCR3-negative and CXCR3-positive naive CD8 T cells. TCRdb reprocessed the 5' RACE reads and stores each CDR3 protein as one record, lacking DNA. Recorded for this sample: about 120,000 distinct CDR3 sequences. Source material: naive CXCR3+ CD8+ T cells from blood. These receptors were obtained from a human donor in good health. Some clones in this sample may be carry-over from other donors' samples. Both conserved end residues are part of each CDR3. The order of the fields is CDR3 protein, J gene, V gene.

CDR3: CASSPQDSKWPYEQYF
J: TRBJ2-7
V: TRBV28

CDR3: CASSFRGTQTGELFF
J: TRBJ2-2
V: TRBV7-2

CDR3: CSARIGGVYEQYF
J: TRBJ2-7
V: TRBV20-1

CDR3: CASSPWGVSYNEQFF
J: TRBJ2-1
V: TRBV13

CDR3: CASSPPIEPYNEQFF
J: TRBJ2-1
V: TRBV18

CDR3: CASSLVYAGARDEQFF
J: TRBJ2-1
V: TRBV5-1

CDR3: CASSETVDRAEAFF
J: TRBJ1-1
V: TRBV6-4

CDR3: CASSLTSLGQSMNTEAFF
J: TRBJ1-1
V: TRBV7-3

CDR3: CAISGDGYEQYF
J: TRBJ2-7
V: TRBV10-3

CDR3: CASSYLGLASPEQFF
J: TRBJ2-1
V: TRBV6-6

CDR3: CASSEIYRGRANTGELFF
J: TRBJ2-2
V: TRBV25-1

CDR3: CASSLGAATNEKLFF
J: TRBJ1-4
V: TRBV28

CDR3: CASSLWGVAGELADTQYF
J: TRBJ2-3
V: TRBV7-2

CDR3: CASSFRTSGRSYEQYF
J: TRBJ2-7
V: TRBV7-2

CDR3: CSVDWDTGRPGSDTQYF
J: TRBJ2-3
V: TRBV29-1

CDR3: CASSLVAASWSGELFF
J: TRBJ2-2
V: TRBV7-2

CDR3: CASSLGGADNQPQHF
J: TRBJ1-5
V: TRBV7-9

CDR3: CASSVTISPLHF
J: TRBJ1-6
V: TRBV9

CDR3: CSARDLRGSSYEQYF
J: TRBJ2-7
V: TRBV20-1

CDR3: CASSSRLAGGYNEQFF
J: TRBJ2-1
V: TRBV28

CDR3: CASSLALSAGYEQYF
J: TRBJ2-7
V: TRBV27

CDR3: CASSSIGNTGELFF
J: TRBJ2-2
V: TRBV19

CDR3: CASSFTQGGEQFF
J: TRBJ2-1
V: TRBV5-1

CDR3: CASSHRDTGVLAKNIQYF
J: TRBJ2-4
V: TRBV4-1

CDR3: CASSFGGGDQETQYF
J: TRBJ2-5
V: TRBV11-2

CDR3: CASSFLAGATDTQYF
J: TRBJ2-3
V: TRBV11-2

CDR3: CASSQVAGTDSANYGYTF
J: TRBJ1-2
V: TRBV4-1

CDR3: CATSRDLAPGGYGYTF
J: TRBJ1-2
V: TRBV15

CDR3: CSVDGGTRYEQYF
J: TRBJ2-7
V: TRBV29-1

CDR3: CSVWKADGGPQETQYF
J: TRBJ2-5
V: TRBV29-1

CDR3: CASGGWGGLESGELFF
J: TRBJ2-2
V: TRBV7-8

CDR3: CASSSLNSPLHF
J: TRBJ1-6
V: TRBV12-3/TRBV12-4

CDR3: CSARDQRQMNTEAFF
J: TRBJ1-1
V: TRBV20-1

CDR3: CASSLPGTGEQYF
J: TRBJ2-7
V: TRBV5-1

CDR3: CASNLMTRRGETQYF
J: TRBJ2-5
V: TRBV11-2

CDR3: CASRPTPWTSGGLAGELFF
J: TRBJ2-2
V: TRBV7-3

CDR3: CASSIPPQELAADQETQYF
J: TRBJ2-5
V: TRBV2

CDR3: CASSQLNGEKYF
J: TRBJ2-7
V: TRBV5-1